These 2 T cell receptor beta chains were sequenced from one sample in a study of blood T cell repertoires in COVID-19. Assay used: immunoSEQ multiplex PCR; TCRdb lists only in-frame clones, some missing. The sample lists roughly 280,000 clones, nearly 90% seen once, with 1.9% in the top ten. Sample: PBMCs or T cells enriched from blood (not recorded which). These receptors were collected from a woman aged 55-69 years who had recovered from COVID-19.

The rearrangement uses TRBV2 and TRBJ1-4; D call uncertain. Trimming shortened V by 3 bases and J by 3 bases, and 8 bases separated the two germline ends. The CDR3 is 14 residues long. The germline V gene has CDR1 SNHLY and CDR2 FYNNEI. The CDR3 sequence: CASSEGGANEKLFF. In DNA, the CDR3 is TGTGCCAGCAGTGAGGGTGGAGCTAATGAAAAACTGTTTTTT.

The chain combines TRBV7-3 with TRBJ2-7; 8 bases are a match to TRBD2. Looked up from germline, CDR1 is SGHTA and CDR2 is FQGTGA. The CDR3 is 15 residues long. The V segment lost 4 bases and the J segment 6 bases; nucleotides outside the gene matches: 11. CDR3 sequence reads: CASSYRSSGFPEQYF. In DNA, the CDR3 is TGTGCCAGCAGCTACCGGTCTAGCGGGTTCCCCGAGCAGTACTTC.